This TCR beta chain is from a study of spatial heterogeneity in lung cancer. The presence of a unique molecular identifier marked each TCR cDNA molecule. TCRdb fed the 5' RACE reads into MiXCR, producing one record per CDR3 protein. Of around 75,000 distinct CDR3 sequences listed, about an eighth are singletons. In this sample, this clonotype turned up a few times. The CDR3 is 16 amino acids. J lost 4 bases, V lost 3 bases, and 8 bases had no gene match. Germline V gene lookup returns CDR1 MNHEY and CDR2 SVGAGI. Time point specified: sample taken at primary tumor resection. Tumor, nontumor lung or frozen PBMC supplied whole RNA, sequenced without sorting.

The gene calls are TRBV6-5 and TRBJ2-3, with 9 nucleotides matching TRBD2. This TCR came from a male donor with early-stage non-small cell lung cancer. The sequencing used PBMCs, collected at surgery. CDR3 protein: CASSYSSGNRADTQYF. Here the CDR3 DNA reads TGTGCCAGCAGTTATTCTAGCGGGAATCGCGCAGATACGCAGTATTTT.